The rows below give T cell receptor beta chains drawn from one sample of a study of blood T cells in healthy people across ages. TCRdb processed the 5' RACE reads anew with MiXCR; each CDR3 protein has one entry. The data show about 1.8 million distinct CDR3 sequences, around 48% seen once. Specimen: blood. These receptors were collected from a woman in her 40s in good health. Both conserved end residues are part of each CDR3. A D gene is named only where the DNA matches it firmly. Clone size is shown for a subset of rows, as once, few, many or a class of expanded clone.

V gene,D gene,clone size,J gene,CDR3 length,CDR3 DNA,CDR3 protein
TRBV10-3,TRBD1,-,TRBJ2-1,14,TGTGCCATCAATGACAGGGGATCCTACAATGAGCAGTTCTTC,CAINDRGSYNEQFF
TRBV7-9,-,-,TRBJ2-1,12,TGTGCCAGCAGCCGTACTAGTGGTGAGCAGTTCTTC,CASSRTSGEQFF
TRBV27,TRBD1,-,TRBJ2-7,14,TGTGCCAGCAGTTTAAGTCAGGGGGCTAACGAGCAGTACTTC,CASSLSQGANEQYF
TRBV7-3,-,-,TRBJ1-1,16,TGTGCCAGCAGCCCCAGGTCGGGCGGGGACCGGACTGAAGCTTTCTTT,CASSPRSGGDRTEAFF
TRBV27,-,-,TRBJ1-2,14,TGTGCCAGCAGTTTAATTCAGGGCGGCTATGGCTACACCTTC,CASSLIQGGYGYTF
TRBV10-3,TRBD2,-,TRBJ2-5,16,TGTGCCATCAGAGATACGTCCCTAGCGGCCAAAGAGACCCAGTACTTC,CAIRDTSLAAKETQYF
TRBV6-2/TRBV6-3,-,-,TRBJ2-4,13,TGTGCCAGCAGAACTGTCGTCCCTGGGGAGCAGTACTTC,CASRTVVPGEQYF
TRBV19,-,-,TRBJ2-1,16,TGTGCCAGTAGTATAGAAAGCGGGCAGCCCTACAATGAGCAGTTCTTC,CASSIESGQPYNEQFF
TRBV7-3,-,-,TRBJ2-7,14,TGTGCCAGCAGCGCTGACACGTCCTACAATGAGCAGTACTTC,CASSADTSYNEQYF
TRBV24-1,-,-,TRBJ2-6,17,TGTGCCACCTCTGTCCATAAGGGTGACCCTGGGGCCAACGTCCTGACTTTC,CATSVHKGDPGANVLTF
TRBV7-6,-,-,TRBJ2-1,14,TGTGCCAGCAGCTTGAACGAGAGGGGAAATGAGCAGTTCTTC,CASSLNERGNEQFF
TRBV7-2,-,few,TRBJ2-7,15,TGTGCCAGCAGCTTATATGGGGACCTCAACTACGAGCAGTACTTC,CASSLYGDLNYEQYF
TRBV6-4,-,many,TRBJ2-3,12,TGTGCCAGCAGCCCAGGGACGAGCAGGCAGTATTTT,CASSPGTSRQYF
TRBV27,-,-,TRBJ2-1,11,TGTGCCTCGGGGCTTAAAAATGAGCAGTTCTTC,CASGLKNEQFF
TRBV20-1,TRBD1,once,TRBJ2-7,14,TGCAGTGCTAGCCTCTCGGGACAGCCCTACGAGCAGTACTTC,CSASLSGQPYEQYF
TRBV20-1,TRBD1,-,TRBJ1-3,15,TGCAGTGCTCGGGACAGGGGAAGCTCTGGAAACACCATATATTTT,CSARDRGSSGNTIYF
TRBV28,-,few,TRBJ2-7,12,TGTGCCAGCAGTGAAAACAGGGACGAGCAGTACTTC,CASSENRDEQYF
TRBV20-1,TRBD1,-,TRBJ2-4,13,TGCAGTGCTCTCTCGGGACAGAGAAACATTCAGTACTTC,CSALSGQRNIQYF
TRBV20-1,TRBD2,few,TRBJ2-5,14,TGCAGTGCTAGAGCTAGCGGGGGGGAAGAGACCCAGTACTTC,CSARASGGEETQYF
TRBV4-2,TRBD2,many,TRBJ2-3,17,TGTGCCAGCAGCTCCCAAGCGGGGGGCTCAGTCACAGATACGCAGTATTTT,CASSSQAGGSVTDTQYF
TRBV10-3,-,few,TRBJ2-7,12,TGTGCCATCAGTGAGTCCAGGGTAGAGCAGTACTTC,CAISESRVEQYF
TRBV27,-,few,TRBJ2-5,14,TGTGCCAGCAGTTTAGGAGGGGACAAAGAGACCCAGTACTTC,CASSLGGDKETQYF
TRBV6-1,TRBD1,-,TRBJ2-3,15,TGTGCCAGCAGTGAAGACAGGGGTGGGGGAGATACGCAGTATTTT,CASSEDRGGGDTQYF
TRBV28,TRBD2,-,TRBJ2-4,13,TGTGCCAGCAGCTTAGCGGGGGGGCCCATTCAGTACTTC,CASSLAGGPIQYF
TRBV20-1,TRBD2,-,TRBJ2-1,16,TGCAGTGCTAGAGGGACTAGCGGGGGGGCTAGGAATGAGCAGTTCTTC,CSARGTSGGARNEQFF
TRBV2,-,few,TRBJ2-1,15,TGTGCCAGCAGTGACGGCAGCCTCCTGGGTTTTGAGCAGTTCTTC,CASSDGSLLGFEQFF
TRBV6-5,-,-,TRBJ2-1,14,TGTGCCAGCAAGAAGGTCAGGATGTACAATGAGCAGTTCTTC,CASKKVRMYNEQFF
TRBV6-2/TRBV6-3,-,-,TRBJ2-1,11,TGTGCCAGCATGGCGGTTTGGGAGCAGTTCTTC,CASMAVWEQFF
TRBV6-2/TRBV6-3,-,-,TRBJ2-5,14,TGTGCCAGCAGTTACGCTAATTGGGGAGAGACCCAGTACTTC,CASSYANWGETQYF
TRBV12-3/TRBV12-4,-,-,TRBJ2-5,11,TGTGCCAGCAGTTCTCACAAGACCCAGTACTTC,CASSSHKTQYF
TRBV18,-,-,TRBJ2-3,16,TGTGCCAGCTCACCACCGATTGCGGTAGACACAGATACGCAGTATTTT,CASSPPIAVDTDTQYF
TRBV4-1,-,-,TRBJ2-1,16,TGCGCCAGCAGCCAACGTGCAGAGATCTCCTACAATGAGCAGTTCTTC,CASSQRAEISYNEQFF
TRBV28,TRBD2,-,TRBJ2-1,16,TGTGCCAGCAGTTTCTCGCCGGGGGGAGCCTACAATGAGCAGTTCTTC,CASSFSPGGAYNEQFF
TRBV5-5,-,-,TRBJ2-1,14,TGTGCCAGCAGCCCGGAAAGGGCCTACAATGAGCAGTTCTTC,CASSPERAYNEQFF
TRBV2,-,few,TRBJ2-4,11,TGTGCCAGCAGTGATACAAACATTCAGTACTTC,CASSDTNIQYF
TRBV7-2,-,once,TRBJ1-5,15,TGTGCCAGCAGCTTATCAGGACAATACAATCAGCCCCAGCATTTT,CASSLSGQYNQPQHF
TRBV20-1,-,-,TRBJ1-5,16,TGCAGTGCTCGGGACGCAGGGGCTAGTGGCAATCAGCCCCAGCATTTT,CSARDAGASGNQPQHF
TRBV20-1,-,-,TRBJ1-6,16,TGCAGTGCCCCAGTGGTCCAGGCGCTATATAATTCACCCCTCCACTTT,CSAPVVQALYNSPLHF
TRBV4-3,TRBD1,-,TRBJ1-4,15,TGCGCCAGCAGCCGTACTCAGGGGGGGAATGAAAAACTGTTTTTT,CASSRTQGGNEKLFF
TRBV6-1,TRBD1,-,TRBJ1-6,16,TGTGCCAGCATTCGGACAGGGGAGTTCTATAATTCACCCCTCCACTTT,CASIRTGEFYNSPLHF
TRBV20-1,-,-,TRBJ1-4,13,TGCAGTGCTTTGAAACAGAGTAATGAAAAACTGTTTTTT,CSALKQSNEKLFF